The 28 T cell receptor beta chains below come from one sample, sequenced in a study of T cells in Graves' hyperthyroidism and ophthalmopathy. Amplified regions were TCR beta CDR3 sequences from RNA transcripts. Researchers ran a first-round RT-PCR on the TCR CDR3 using the HTBI primer set. MiXCR, run by TCRdb on the multiplex PCR reads, gives a single entry per CDR3 protein. The table includes hundreds of thousands of distinct CDR3 sequences, under 20% detected once. The sample comprised blood. Every receptor here comes from a woman younger than 35 with Graves' hyperthyroidism.

V usage is TRBV5-1 and J usage is TRBJ1-2; 9 bases map to TRBD1. The CDR3 spans 14 residues. The germline CDR1 and CDR2 sequences are SGHRS and YFSETQ. The V and J ends lost 7 bases and 6 bases, in that order; junction bases with no gene match: 10. The CDR3: CASQLGTGSNGYTF. The CDR3 nucleotides read TGCGCCAGCCAACTCGGGACAGGGAGTAATGGCTACACCTTC.

There are many counts of this clonotype. One end of the junction fails to match germline, which may point to a read error. The chain has TRBV19 and TRBJ1-2; TRBD1 agrees at 7 bases. Germline CDR1 reads LNHDA; CDR2 reads SQIVND (reference sequence). This CDR3 is 14 amino acids long. The chain's CDR3 is CAGRTPGRGVGYTF. The CDR3 DNA follows: TGTGCCGGTAGAACCCCCGGCAGGGGGGTTGGCTACACCTTC.

This clonotype was seen ten or more times. The CDR3 carries no conserved terminal phenylalanine or tryptophan, so it likely arises from a read error. The chain has TRBV6-1 and TRBJ1-3; no clear D gene. Deletions cut 5 bases from V and 0 bases from J, with 2 bases between. The CDR3 has 12 residues. From germline, CDR1 is MNHNS and CDR2 SASEGT. CDR3 sequence: CASSPSGNTIYS. The CDR3 region has the DNA TGTGCCAGCAGTCCCTCTGGAAACACCATATATTCT.

This clonotype came up many times. CDR3: CASSTDRGNEQYF. The CDR3 nucleotides are TGCGCCAGCAGCACGGACAGGGGGAACGAGCAGTACTTC. The V call is TRBV5-1, the J call TRBJ2-7; 10 positions agree with TRBD1. V lost 4 bases to trimming and J lost 5 bases; unmatched junction nucleotides: 3. The CDR3 consists of 13 residues. Germline-derived CDR1 and CDR2 are SGHRS and YFSETQ. The complete variable domain, with remaining parts taken from reference TRBV5-1 and TRBJ2-7, reads KAGVTQTPRYLIKTRGQQVTLSCSPISGHRSVSWYQQTPGQGLQFLFEYFSETQRNKGNFPGRFSGRQFSNSRSEMNVSTLELGDSALYLCASSTDRGNEQYFGPGTRLTVT.

This clonotype has a count of ten or more. The V and J genes are TRBV6-1 and TRBJ2-6; D might be TRBD1 or TRBD2, each matching 5 bases. The germline V gene has CDR1 MNHNS and CDR2 SASEGT. With 5 bases removed from V and 2 bases from J, the gap between germline ends came to 10 bases. The CDR3 runs 15 residues. CDR3 sequence reads: CASSIQGAGANVLTF. The CDR3, as DNA: TGTGCCAGCAGTATTCAGGGAGCTGGGGCCAACGTCCTGACTTTC.

This clonotype was counted once. This chain uses TRBV6-1 with TRBJ1-1; 7 bases match TRBD1. This CDR3 spans 15 amino acids. Germline V gene data show CDR1 as MNHNS and CDR2 as SASEGT. V lost 4 bases to trimming and J lost 1 base; unmatched junction nucleotides: 6. CDR3 coding DNA: TGTGCCAGCAGTGCCCGGGACAGTTGGAACACTGAAGCTTTCTTT. Translating gives CASSARDSWNTEAFF.

Ten or more counts support this clonotype. The chain employs TRBV6-1 and TRBJ1-5; 9 positions match TRBD1. This CDR3 comprises 14 residues. From germline, CDR1 is MNHNS and CDR2 SASEGT. Unmatched junction bases numbered 3, after V lost 4 bases and J lost 5 bases. The chain's CDR3 is CASSAGTGYQPQHF. CDR3 in DNA: TGTGCCAGCAGTGCCGGGACAGGGTATCAGCCCCAGCATTTT.

This clonotype was found many times. The V call is TRBV6-5, the J call TRBJ1-1; maybe TRBD1 (6 bases). Germline loops: CDR1 MNHEY, CDR2 SVGAGI. V shed 0 bases and J shed 1 base, with 9 bases lying between them. The length of the CDR3 is 15 residues. The CDR3 spells CASSYSRGPNTEAFF. CDR3 nucleotides: TGTGCCAGCAGTTACTCTCGGGGGCCGAACACTGAAGCTTTCTTT.

Many counts were recorded for this clonotype. The V call is TRBV6-1, the J call TRBJ1-2; a possible D gene is TRBD1 (5 bases). The V gene lost 2 bases and the J gene lost 3 bases, with 7 bases spanning the gap. This CDR3 has 13 amino acids. Germline values: CDR1 MNHNS, CDR2 SASEGT. DNA of the CDR3: TGTGCCAGCAGTGAACAGGGACACTATGGCTACACCTTC. Amino acid sequence: CASSEQGHYGYTF.

This clonotype was seen many times. The chain joins TRBV20-1 to TRBJ1-1; D gene unclear. Germline CDR1 reads DFQATT; CDR2 reads SNEGSKA (reference sequence). The CDR3 consists of 11 residues. The V end was cut by 2 bases, the J end by 11 bases, with 12 bases between. Written as DNA, the CDR3 is TGCAGTGCTAGAAAAGACTGGGGTGCTTTCTTT. Its protein product is CSARKDWGAFF.

This clonotype was seen repeatedly, ten times or more. The J gene is TRBJ2-7, the V gene TRBV6-5; D possibly uses TRBD1 or TRBD2 (5 bases each). V shed 6 bases and J shed 0 bases, with 12 bases lying between them. This CDR3 region has 14 residues. CDR1 and CDR2 from the germline V gene are MNHEY and SVGAGI. CDR3 amino acids: CASSGTDSSYEQYF. In DNA form, the CDR3 reads TGTGCCAGCAGCGGGACGGATAGCTCCTACGAGCAGTACTTC.

The table lists this clonotype with many counts. The J gene is TRBJ1-2, the V gene TRBV14, with D unresolved. The CDR3 extends over 13 amino acids. Trimming took off 4 bases at V and 2 bases at J, with 8 bases between the two ends. CDR1 SGHDN and CDR2 FVKESK come from the germline V gene. The CDR3, as DNA: TGTGCCAGCAGCCGCCCGGTCAACTATGGCTACACCTTC. Translation: CASSRPVNYGYTF.

This clonotype was counted many times. This chain joins TRBV13 and TRBJ1-1; possibly TRBD1 for D (5 bases). This CDR3 region has 15 residues. Trimming took off 4 bases at V and 1 base at J, with 13 bases between the two ends. From germline, CDR1 is PRHDT and CDR2 FYEKMQ (reference sequence). The CDR3 spells CASSSRRAGNTEAFF. The CDR3 nucleotides are TGTGCCAGCAGCTCACGCAGGGCCGGGAACACTGAAGCTTTCTTT.

This clonotype was found many times. In this CDR3 the conserved last residue, phenylalanine or tryptophan, is missing, so a read error is likely. J is TRBJ1-2 and V is TRBV7-3, with D perhaps TRBD1 (6 bases). Germline CDR1 and CDR2: SGHTA and FQGTGA. Trimming removed 5 bases from V and 3 bases from J, with 13 bases in between. The CDR3 has 14 amino acids. The CDR3 DNA reads TGTGCCAGCAGCCCCACAGGGTTTGACTATGGCTACACCTCC. Translation: CASSPTGFDYGYTS.

Points on this clonotype: The CDR3 does not close with the conserved phenylalanine or tryptophan, likely indicating a read error. The gene calls are TRBV6-9 and TRBJ1-1; D gene uncertain. The V end was cut by 6 bases, the J end by 5 bases, with 13 bases between. This CDR3 has 13 residues. Germline V CDR1 and CDR2: MNHGY, SVAAGI. In DNA form, the CDR3 reads TGTGCCAGCAGCTTCGGCAGGCGAACTGAAGCTTTCTAT. This gives the protein CASSFGRRTEAFY.

This clonotype came up many times. V is TRBV20-1 and J is TRBJ2-7, with 8 bases lining up with TRBD1. The CDR3 is made up of 13 amino acids. Germline loops: CDR1 DFQATT, CDR2 SNEGSKA (reference sequence). V lost 7 bases, J lost 7 bases, and 12 bases stayed unmatched. The CDR3 reads CSEMDRADGEQYF. The CDR3 bases are TGCAGTGAGATGGACAGGGCTGATGGAGAGCAGTACTTC.

This clonotype showed up just a few times. The V gene is TRBV6-1, the J gene TRBJ2-2; D possibly matches TRBD1 or TRBD2 (7 bases each). The V end lost 6 bases, the J end lost 4 bases, and 12 bases lay between the germline ends. Germline CDR1 and CDR2: MNHNS and SASEGT. This CDR3 is 14 amino acids long. Here the CDR3 reads CASRAGQLTGELFF. CDR3 in DNA: TGTGCCAGCAGAGCGGGACAGCTCACCGGGGAGCTGTTTTTT.

This clonotype appeared many times. V usage is TRBV7-9 and J usage is TRBJ1-5, with 8 bases fitting TRBD1. Germline V gene sequence: CDR1 SEHNR, CDR2 FQNEAQ (reference sequence). CDR3 length equals 14 residues. V shed 8 bases and J 7 bases; nucleotides not matched to a gene: 10. DNA of the CDR3: TGTGCCAGCGGGGACACAGGGGGGCAGCAGCCCCAGCATTTT. Residues: CASGDTGGQQPQHF.

This clonotype was recorded at least ten times. The V gene is TRBV20-1, the J gene TRBJ2-7, with unresolved D. Between the trimmed V and J ends, which lost 7 bases and 4 bases, there was a span of 11 bases. Germline V lookup: CDR1 DFQATT, CDR2 SNEGSKA (reference sequence). The CDR3 has 11 amino acids. The CDR3 protein is CSVPGIYEQYF. The CDR3 nucleotides are TGCAGTGTACCTGGGATATACGAGCAGTACTTC.

Many counts were recorded for this clonotype. The CDR3 bases are TGCACCTCACCTTGGGGTGGGGCAATAAACTCTGAAGCTTTCTTT. Translating it yields CTSPWGGAINSEAFF. This chain uses TRBV20-1 with TRBJ1-1; D possibly corresponds to TRBD1 (5 bases). CDR3 size: 15 residues. The V gene's germline CDR1 is DFQATT and CDR2 SNEGSKA (reference sequence).

The chain combines TRBV7-8 with TRBJ1-3; weak D call: TRBD1 (6 bases). The ends were cut back, 7 bases at V and 4 bases at J, with 17 bases in the middle. Germline assignment: CDR1 SGHVS and CDR2 FQNEAQ. The CDR3 length is 15 residues. The CDR3, as DNA: TGTGCCAGCACCCTCAGGGGATCGAGAGGAAACACCATATATTTT. This codes for CASTLRGSRGNTIYF.

This clonotype was detected only a few times. The chain has TRBV18 and TRBJ2-7, with 10 bases lining up with TRBD1. The V segment lost 6 bases and the J segment 4 bases; nucleotides outside the gene matches: 15. The germline V gene has CDR1 KGHSH and CDR2 LQKENI. The CDR3 has 17 amino acids. CDR3 sequence reads: CASSLMPPRTGGYEQYF. The CDR3 bases are TGTGCCAGCTCTTTGATGCCGCCTCGGACAGGGGGATACGAGCAGTACTTC.

As regards this clonotype: A much larger clone lies a single base off, so this may be a read error. This chain joins TRBV6-1 and TRBJ2-7; no firm D call. V lost 6 bases and J lost 3, with 6 bases in between. This CDR3 spans 11 amino acids. Germline V gene lookup returns CDR1 MNHNS and CDR2 SASEGT. CDR3: CASRHSYEQYF. The CDR3 nucleotides read TGTGCCAGCAGGCACAGCTACGAGCAGTACTTC.

This clonotype appeared a few times. V gene TRBV5-1 combines with J gene TRBJ1-1; D uncertain. V was cut by 1 base and J by 7 bases, with 11 bases left in between. This CDR3 comprises 13 residues. CDR1 and CDR2 (germline): SGHRS, YFSETQ. Here the CDR3 DNA reads TGCGCCAGCAGCTTGAACGACGGGTATGAAGCTTTCTTT. Translating it yields CASSLNDGYEAFF.

This clonotype was observed at least ten times. This chain links TRBV5-1 with TRBJ2-4; a weak D match, TRBD2 (7 bases). Germline V gene sequence: CDR1 SGHRS, CDR2 YFSETQ. The CDR3 has 14 amino acids. With 4 bases removed from V and 7 bases from J, the gap between germline ends came to 15 bases. The CDR3 is CASSPGGPGNIQYF. The DNA of the CDR3 is TGCGCCAGCAGCCCGGGGGGCCCCGGGAACATTCAGTACTTC.

This clonotype showed up just a few times. The chain is built from TRBV3-1 and TRBJ2-7; TRBD1 aligns across 8 bases. Germline trimming cut 3 bases from V and 1 base from J; bases unmatched to any gene: 5. Germline V gene sequence: CDR1 LGHDT, CDR2 YNNKEL (reference sequence). The CDR3 is 15 amino acids. The DNA of the CDR3 is TGTGCCAGCAGCCACCGGACAGGGTCTTCCTACGAGCAGTACTTC. This encodes CASSHRTGSSYEQYF.

CDR3 sequence: CATSREISGGATGELFF. The CDR3 DNA reads TGTGCCACCAGCAGAGAGATATCGGGGGGGGCCACCGGGGAGCTGTTTTTT. This chain links TRBV15 with TRBJ2-2; 8 nucleotides align to TRBD2. CDR1 and CDR2 (germline): LNHNV, YYDKDF (reference sequence). Trimming took 0 bases from V and 4 from J; bases not matched to a gene: 7. The CDR3 is 17 amino acids.

This chain uses TRBV19 with TRBJ2-2, with a weak D call TRBD1 (5 bases). The CDR3 runs to 16 residues. CDR1 and CDR2 (germline): LNHDA, SQIVND (reference sequence). Trimming shortened V by 1 base and J by 5 bases, and 14 bases separated the two germline ends. The CDR3 DNA is TGTGCCAGTAGTATAGGGGGCCTGAGTAAAACCGGGGAGCTGTTTTTT. It translates to CASSIGGLSKTGELFF.